This T cell receptor beta chain was sequenced for a study of blood T cell repertoires in COVID-19. Study as a whole: Samples came from the United States, Italy and Spain, spanning acute and convalescent COVID-19. The analysed material was cDNA or gDNA that came from T cells, B-cell-depleted T cells, or PBMCs.

This clone was recorded a few times. V was shortened by 3 bases and J by 7 bases, with 13 bases between the two germline ends. The CDR3 is made up of 13 amino acids. Germline assignment: CDR1 DFQATT and CDR2 SNEGSKA (reference sequence). TCRdb's table, derived via immunoSEQ multiplex PCR, lists solely in-frame clones and lacks some. The table lists 200,000 to 300,000 clones, approximately 89% of them singletons. Sequenced: peripheral blood. This receptor was obtained from a woman aged 55-70 years who had recovered from COVID-19. The chain combines TRBV20-1 with TRBJ1-5; D is undetermined. The CDR3 protein is CSASSISWQPQHF. In nucleotides, the CDR3 is TGCAGTGCTAGTAGCATCTCCTGGCAGCCCCAGCATTTT.